Listed here are 17 T cell receptor beta chains from one sample, sequenced in a study of blood T cell repertoires in COVID-19 (dated by TCRdb to about 2020). Preparation of the library involved the immunoSEQ multiplex PCR assay. Entries here come from immuneACCESS through TCRdb and include only in-frame sequences with V and J called. Some clones fail to appear in such tables; in the studies checked, an unresolved V gene covers under half of the shortfall, and the cause of the remainder is unknown. The sample contains a few hundred thousand clones, approximately 78% of them found a single time. In total, the top ten clones hold 5.2% of the sample. The sequenced material came from peripheral blood. The origin of the receptors is a woman in her seventies with COVID-19, enrolled during active disease.

V gene TRBV15 combines with J gene TRBJ1-1; maybe TRBD1 (6 bases). Germline CDR1 is LNHNV and CDR2 is YYDKDF (reference sequence). The CDR3 extends over 16 amino acids. Trimming left V 4 bases short and J 0 bases short, with 15 bases between. As DNA, the CDR3 is TGTGCCACCAGCAAAGGGGGGGGCCTAGTGAACACTGAAGCTTTCTTT. Amino acid sequence: CATSKGGGLVNTEAFF.

J is TRBJ1-2 and V is TRBV28; tentatively, D is TRBD1 (5 bases). This CDR3 region has 15 residues. CDR1 and CDR2 (germline): MDHEN, SYDVKM. V was cut by 6 bases and J by 7 bases, with 21 bases left in between. In DNA, the CDR3 is TGTGCCAGCAGCGCTCAGGGTTCCCTACTTAGTGGCTACACCTTC. Amino acid sequence: CASSAQGSLLSGYTF.

The count of this clone is one. The chain is built from TRBV7-8 and TRBJ2-1, with 8 positions matching TRBD2. Unmatched junction bases numbered 13, after V lost 5 bases and J lost 7 bases. Germline V gives CDR1 SGHVS, CDR2 FQNEAQ. This CDR3 comprises 16 residues. The DNA of the CDR3 is TGTGCCAGCAGCCCGGCGAAGCGGGAGAGCAGAAATGAGCAGTTCTTC. It is translated as CASSPAKRESRNEQFF.

This clone was seen a few times. The chain combines TRBV7-9 with TRBJ1-5, with 7 bases fitting TRBD1. CDR1 is SEHNR and CDR2 is FQNEAQ in the germline V gene (reference sequence). V lost 1 base, J lost 4 bases, and 4 bases stayed unmatched. The CDR3 is made up of 15 amino acids. The CDR3 DNA sequence: TGTGCCAGCAGCTTAGGGGACAGCTGGAATCAGCCCCAGCATTTT. Translated, it gives CASSLGDSWNQPQHF.

The rearrangement links TRBV6-5 to TRBJ1-2; D is uncertain. V lost 7 bases, J lost 2 bases, and 14 bases lay in between. This CDR3 has 14 amino acids. The germline CDR1 and CDR2 sequences are MNHEY and SVGAGI. The CDR3 DNA is TGTGCCAGCACCAAAGGATCGGGGAACTATGGCTACACCTTC. It specifies CASTKGSGNYGYTF.

This clone was counted once. V and J are TRBV6-6 and TRBJ2-7; 14 nucleotides line up with TRBD2. Germline loops: CDR1 MNHNY, CDR2 SVGAGI (reference sequence). This CDR3 has 16 residues. The junction had 5 bases not matched to a gene; V was cut back by 0 bases and J by 7 bases. CDR3 coding DNA: TGTGCCAGCAGTTACTCTCCGGGACTAGCGGGAGTTGAGCAGTACTTC. It is translated as CASSYSPGLAGVEQYF.

The chain carries TRBV20-1 and TRBJ2-2; the D gene is possibly TRBD1 (5 bases). There are 13 residues in the CDR3. Per germline, CDR1 DFQATT and CDR2 SNEGSKA (reference sequence). V gave up 3 bases and J gave up 3 bases, with 8 bases separating them. CDR3 DNA: TGCAGTGCTAGTGACAGCGACACCGGGGAGCTGTTTTTT. Translating gives CSASDSDTGELFF.

Only a few counts were recorded for this clone. This specimen includes other DNA sequences encoding the same CDR3. The chain links TRBV18 to TRBJ2-5; D might be TRBD1 (5 bases). CDR3 length: 14 amino acids. Trimming stripped 2 bases from V and 5 bases from J, with 12 bases between. From germline, CDR1 is KGHSH and CDR2 LQKENI. The DNA of the CDR3 is TGTGCCAGCTCACCAGGGGATAGGGGTGAGACCCAGTACTTC. It is translated as CASSPGDRGETQYF.

The rearrangement joins TRBV10-3 to TRBJ1-2; 7 bases are a match to TRBD1. Germline V CDR1 and CDR2: ENHRY, SYGVKD. This CDR3 contains 15 residues. The junction had 9 bases not matched to a gene; V was cut back by 3 bases and J by 5 bases. This CDR3 is CAISDMKAGGYGYTF. CDR3 coding DNA: TGTGCCATCAGTGATATGAAGGCAGGGGGGTATGGCTACACCTTC.

The CDR3 sequence is CASSPVFGELFF. For the CDR3, the DNA is TGTGCCAGCAGCCCGGTATTTGGGGAGCTGTTTTTT. The chain carries TRBV5-4 and TRBJ2-2; D remains ambiguous. V was clipped by 4 bases and J by 8 bases, with 9 bases between them. CDR3 length equals 12 residues. From germline, CDR1 is SGHNT and CDR2 YYREEE (reference sequence).

The rearrangement links TRBV28 to TRBJ2-1; 9 bases are shared with TRBD2. This CDR3 is 12 amino acids long. With V trimmed by 2 bases and J by 10 bases, 0 bases remained unmatched. CDR1 is MDHEN, CDR2 SYDVKM, per germline. The CDR3 DNA is TGTGCCAGCAGTTTAACTAGCGGGGAGCAGTTCTTC. The encoded protein is CASSLTSGEQFF.

The J gene is TRBJ2-7, the V gene TRBV28, with TRBD2 matching over 16 bases. With V trimmed by 1 base and J by 7 bases, 7 bases remained unmatched. Germline CDR1 is MDHEN and CDR2 is SYDVKM. CDR3 length equals 17 residues. The CDR3 loop is CASSLSGTSGRVGEQYF. The CDR3 region has the DNA TGTGCCAGCAGTTTATCCGGGACTAGCGGGAGGGTGGGAGAGCAGTACTTC.

The chain uses TRBV6-5 and TRBJ2-2; D not certain. Germline V CDR1 and CDR2: MNHEY, SVGAGI. Trimming took 0 bases from V and 9 from J, leaving 17 bases between them. The CDR3 length is 16 residues. The CDR3 DNA is TGTGCCAGCAGTTACTCGATAAGTTTCCAACACCGGGAGCTGTTTTTT. It specifies CASSYSISFQHRELFF.

The genes are TRBV19 and TRBJ2-1; 7 nucleotides align to TRBD1. From germline, CDR1 is LNHDA and CDR2 SQIVND (reference sequence). V trimming: 6 bases; J trimming: 8 bases; junction bases outside the gene matches: 7. CDR3 length equals 13 residues. The CDR3: CASSTTGWDEQFF. Written as DNA, the CDR3 is TGTGCCAGTAGCACGACAGGGTGGGATGAGCAGTTCTTC. The whole variable domain, remainder taken from reference TRBV19 and TRBJ2-1, is DGGITQSPKYLFRKEGQNVTLSCEQNLNHDAMYWYRQDPGQGLRLIYYSQIVNDFQKGDIAEGYSVSREKKESFPLTVTSAQKNPTAFYLCASSTTGWDEQFFGPGTRLTVL.

The rearrangement joins TRBV7-2 to TRBJ2-7; 7 bases line up with TRBD2. Germline CDR1 reads SGHTA; CDR2 reads FQGNSA. This CDR3 comprises 15 residues. V lost 1 base and J lost 3; bases outside the gene matches: 6. The DNA for the CDR3 is TGTGCCAGCAGCTTAGAGGCTAGCGGCGGCTACGAGCAGTACTTC. It is translated as CASSLEASGGYEQYF. The whole variable domain, filled in from reference TRBV7-2 and TRBJ2-7, reads GAGVSQSPSNKVTEKGKDVELRCDPISGHTALYWYRQSLGQGLEFLIYFQGNSAPDKSGLPSDRFSAERTGGSVSTLTIQRTQQEDSAVYLCASSLEASGGYEQYFGPGTRLTVT.

This rearrangement joins TRBV7-2 to TRBJ1-5, with D unresolved. The V gene lost 3 bases and the J gene lost 1 base, with 4 bases spanning the gap. CDR3 length equals 13 residues. Germline lookup yields CDR1 SGHTA and CDR2 FQGNSA. Here the CDR3 DNA reads TGTGCCAGCAGCTTGAGAAGCAATCAGCCCCAGCATTTT. Its translation is CASSLRSNQPQHF.

CDR3 loop: CASSSGTGRGYTF. The CDR3 bases are TGTGCCAGCAGTTCCGGGACAGGCCGTGGCTACACCTTC. The chain employs TRBV28 and TRBJ1-2; 8 nucleotides match TRBD1. J gave up 7 bases and V 4 bases, and 5 bases lay outside the gene matches. Germline V gene sequence: CDR1 MDHEN, CDR2 SYDVKM. The CDR3 has 13 residues.